The 31 T cell receptor beta chains reported below all come from one sample, sequenced in a study of shared clonotypes between healthy human individuals. In the naive CD8 group, cells lacked CD45RO and were positively selected for CCR7, so terminally differentiated effector memory CD45RA+ cells were left out. TCRdb's table, derived via immunoSEQ multiplex PCR, lists solely in-frame clones and lacks some. Among roughly 1,800,000 clones, less than 95% were seen once, and the ten largest hold 1.2%. The sample was naive CD8+ T cells sorted from blood. These receptor sequences come from a man between 18 and 29 years old in good health.

This chain uses TRBV6-5 with TRBJ2-2; D not resolved. V was shortened by 1 base and J by 6 bases, with 15 bases between the two germline ends. Germline loops: CDR1 MNHEY, CDR2 SVGAGI. The CDR3 covers 16 residues. This CDR3 is CASSYYTPTGAGELFF. In DNA, the CDR3 is TGTGCCAGCAGTTACTATACGCCTACTGGGGCCGGGGAGCTGTTTTTT.

The chain employs TRBV7-3 and TRBJ2-3; TRBD2 agrees at 8 bases. CDR1 and CDR2 (germline): SGHTA, FQGTGA. The CDR3 runs to 14 residues. V lost 0 bases, J lost 6 bases, and 2 bases stayed unmatched. CDR3 sequence (DNA): TGTGCCAGCAGCTTAACCCCTAGCGGGGATACGCAGTATTTT. Its protein is CASSLTPSGDTQYF. Supplemented by reference TRBV7-3 and TRBJ2-3, the full variable domain reads GAGVSQTPSNKVTEKGKYVELRCDPISGHTALYWYRQSLGQGPEFLIYFQGTGAADDSGLPNDRFFAVRPEGSVSTLKIQRTERGDSAVYLCASSLTPSGDTQYFGPGTRLTVL.

This chain uses TRBV19 with TRBJ2-1, with D possibly TRBD2 on 5 matching bases. Trimming left V 1 base short and J 7 bases short, with 11 bases between. Germline V lookup: CDR1 LNHDA, CDR2 SQIVND (reference sequence). The CDR3 runs to 14 residues. The CDR3 nucleotides are TGTGCCAGTAGTATAGTCCTAGCTGCTAATGAGCAGTTCTTC. This codes for CASSIVLAANEQFF. The entire variable domain, with the rest obtained from reference TRBV19 and TRBJ2-1, is as follows: DGGITQSPKYLFRKEGQNVTLSCEQNLNHDAMYWYRQDPGQGLRLIYYSQIVNDFQKGDIAEGYSVSREKKESFPLTVTSAQKNPTAFYLCASSIVLAANEQFFGPGTRLTVL.

For this clone: The sample contains more than one DNA sequence encoding this CDR3. The V gene is TRBV19, the J gene TRBJ1-1; D unresolved. The CDR3 has 14 residues. The germline V gene encodes CDR1 LNHDA and CDR2 SQIVND (reference sequence). V shed 3 bases and J shed 1 base, with 9 bases lying between them. The CDR3 spells CASSMGGRNTEAFF. The CDR3 DNA follows: TGTGCCAGTAGTATGGGAGGGAGGAACACTGAAGCTTTCTTT.

The J gene is TRBJ1-4, the V gene TRBV19, with D maybe TRBD1 (5 bases). CDR1 LNHDA and CDR2 SQIVND come from the germline V gene (reference sequence). The CDR3 is made up of 12 amino acids. Trimming pared 1 base from V and 12 bases from J, leaving 9 bases between. The CDR3 DNA follows: TGTGCCAGTAGTATAGCGGACACCGAACTGTTTTTT. Translated: CASSIADTELFF.

This chain links TRBV9 with TRBJ1-1; D not resolved. CDR3 size: 13 residues. Germline CDR1 is SGDLS and CDR2 is YYNGEE. The V end was cut by 3 bases, the J end by 1 base, with 7 bases between. The CDR3 DNA reads as TGTGCCAGCAGCGGGTTCCCGAACACTGAAGCTTTCTTT. Residues: CASSGFPNTEAFF.

This clone was recorded once. The chain joins TRBV6-6 to TRBJ2-5, with D maybe TRBD2 (5 bases). The V end lost 2 bases, the J end lost 5 bases, and 12 bases lay between the germline ends. CDR1 is MNHNY and CDR2 is SVGAGI in the germline V gene (reference sequence). The length of the CDR3 is 14 residues. The CDR3 region is CASSYEDPGETQYF. The CDR3 bases are TGTGCCAGCAGTTACGAGGACCCGGGGGAGACCCAGTACTTC.

The chain links TRBV11-2 to TRBJ1-1; no clear D gene. The length of the CDR3 is 15 residues. V shed 3 bases and J shed 6 bases, with 17 bases lying between them. Germline V CDR1 and CDR2: SGHAT, FQNNGV. In DNA, the CDR3 is TGTGCCAGCAGCTTGGGAGTAGCTACCTATTCTGAAGCTTTCTTT. It encodes CASSLGVATYSEAFF.

The rearrangement joins TRBV29-1 to TRBJ2-1; D is perhaps TRBD2 (5 bases). V dropped 6 bases and J dropped 3 bases, with 9 bases sitting between them. This CDR3 comprises 12 residues. CDR1 is SQVTM, CDR2 ANQGSEA, per germline. The CDR3 loop is CSVEDFYNEQFF. CDR3 sequence (DNA): TGCAGCGTGGAGGACTTCTACAATGAGCAGTTCTTC.

Comment on this clone: This specimen includes other DNA sequences encoding the same CDR3. The chain employs TRBV27 and TRBJ2-7; a weak D match, TRBD2 (6 bases). The germline V and J ends were trimmed by 4 bases and 1 base, with 11 bases remaining between them. The germline V gene has CDR1 MNHEY and CDR2 SMNVEV (reference sequence). This CDR3 comprises 14 residues. The CDR3 here is CASSSGSGSYEQYF. Written as DNA, the CDR3 is TGTGCCAGCAGTTCGGGTAGCGGATCCTACGAGCAGTACTTC.

The V and J genes are TRBV5-5 and TRBJ2-3, with D possibly being TRBD1 (6 bases). This CDR3 is built from 16 residues. Germline CDR1 SGHKS, CDR2 YYEKEE (reference sequence). V lost 4 bases, J lost 0 bases, and 15 bases lay in between. CDR3 sequence: CASSLETGHSTDTQYF. CDR3 nucleotide sequence: TGTGCCAGCAGCCTGGAGACAGGCCATAGCACAGATACGCAGTATTTT.

This chain links TRBV9 with TRBJ2-5; possibly TRBD2 for D (6 bases). The ends were cut back, 4 bases at V and 5 bases at J, with 15 bases in the middle. The CDR3 is 14 residues long. The germline gives CDR1 SGDLS, CDR2 YYNGEE. CDR3 DNA sequence: TGTGCCAGCAGCCAAACGCCGGGGGTGGAGACCCAGTACTTC. It specifies CASSQTPGVETQYF.

The chain carries TRBV4-3 and TRBJ1-1; no clear D gene. CDR3 length equals 16 residues. V was trimmed by 0 bases and J by 1 base, leaving 12 bases between them. Germline lookup yields CDR1 LGHNA and CDR2 YSLEER. The CDR3: CASSQDRRTANTEAFF. As DNA, the CDR3 is TGCGCCAGCAGCCAAGATCGGAGGACGGCGAACACTGAAGCTTTCTTT.

V and J are TRBV4-1 and TRBJ2-7; 8 positions match TRBD2. Losses at the gene ends were 5 bases for V and 3 bases for J; bases not matched to a gene: 6. Germline assignment: CDR1 MGHRA and CDR2 YSYEKL. The CDR3 contains 14 residues. The CDR3: CASSSGGVNYEQYF. As DNA, the CDR3 is TGCGCCAGCAGCTCGGGGGGGGTTAACTACGAGCAGTACTTC.

Concerning this clone itself: The sample carries other DNA sequences with the same CDR3. V and J are TRBV27 and TRBJ2-1; a possible D gene is TRBD2 (6 bases). This CDR3 comprises 14 residues. Germline V CDR1 and CDR2: MNHEY, SMNVEV (reference sequence). V was pared by 4 bases and J by 0 bases, with 7 bases between. The CDR3 DNA reads TGTGCCAGCAGTTACGGGAGCTCCTACAATGAGCAGTTCTTC. It codes for CASSYGSSYNEQFF.

The CDR3: CASSLVPGGNEQFF. CDR3 in DNA: TGTGCCAGCAGCTTAGTTCCCGGTGGGAATGAGCAGTTCTTC. The V and J genes are TRBV7-8 and TRBJ2-1, with D unclear. V was clipped by 1 base and J by 7 bases, with 11 bases between them. The CDR3 is 14 residues long. CDR1 SGHVS and CDR2 FQNEAQ come from the germline V gene.

The CDR3 protein is CASSAPSLGRVHYYGYTF. CDR3 nucleotide sequence: TGTGCCAGCAGCGCGCCGAGTTTAGGCAGGGTTCACTACTATGGCTACACCTTC. The chain uses TRBV11-3 and TRBJ1-2, with D possibly matching TRBD1 (5 bases). V was clipped by 5 bases and J by 3 bases, with 25 bases between them. Germline V lookup: CDR1 SGHNT, CDR2 YENEEA. The CDR3 is made up of 18 amino acids.

Points on this clone: The sample holds other DNA sequences that translate to the same CDR3. V usage is TRBV5-1 and J usage is TRBJ2-7; 8 bases are a match to TRBD2. The V segment lost 4 bases and the J segment 0 bases; nucleotides outside the gene matches: 6. The CDR3 is 15 amino acids. Germline CDR1 reads SGHRS; CDR2 reads YFSETQ. The CDR3: CASSEGLASSYEQYF. In nucleotides, the CDR3 is TGCGCCAGCAGCGAAGGACTAGCTAGCTCCTACGAGCAGTACTTC.

The chain combines TRBV30 with TRBJ2-7; weak D call: TRBD1 (6 bases). Per the germline V gene, CDR1 is GTSNPN and CDR2 is SVGIG (reference sequence). The CDR3 is made up of 13 amino acids. Deletions cut 2 bases from V and 2 bases from J, with 10 bases between. The CDR3 reads CAWSSGAPYEQYF. The DNA of the CDR3 is TGTGCCTGGAGTTCAGGGGCCCCCTACGAGCAGTACTTC.

The gene calls are TRBV4-1 and TRBJ2-1; 9 bases line up with TRBD2. CDR3 length equals 15 residues. Per the germline V gene, CDR1 is MGHRA and CDR2 is YSYEKL. Trimming cost V 3 bases and J 7 bases; bases outside gene matches: 7. The CDR3: CASSHVAGVKNEQFF. For the CDR3, the DNA is TGCGCCAGCAGCCATGTAGCGGGGGTTAAGAATGAGCAGTTCTTC.

This clone has more than one count but fewer than ten. The sample carries other DNA sequences with the same CDR3. J is TRBJ2-7 and V is TRBV19; D call uncertain. Germline V gene lookup returns CDR1 LNHDA and CDR2 SQIVND (reference sequence). The length of the CDR3 is 14 residues. Trimming took 2 bases from V and 0 from J, leaving 8 bases between them. The CDR3 coding sequence is TGTGCCAGTAGTATAACCGGAAGCTCCTACGAGCAGTACTTC. Its protein product is CASSITGSSYEQYF.

The chain is built from TRBV2 and TRBJ1-5; D perhaps matches TRBD1 (5 bases). The CDR3 contains 14 residues. Trimming shortened V by 3 bases and J by 2 bases, and 8 bases separated the two germline ends. CDR1 is SNHLY, CDR2 FYNNEI, per germline. CDR3 loop: CASSDWGGNQPQHF. For the CDR3, the DNA is TGTGCCAGCAGTGACTGGGGGGGCAATCAGCCCCAGCATTTT.

A word on this clone: Other DNA sequences from this sample encode an identical CDR3 as well. J is TRBJ2-7 and V is TRBV29-1; weak D call: TRBD2 (6 bases). The CDR3 is 13 residues long. CDR1 is SQVTM and CDR2 is ANQGSEA in the germline V gene. Trimming pared 2 bases from V and 0 bases from J, leaving 8 bases between. The CDR3 sequence is CSVETGSSYEQYF. CDR3 bases: TGCAGCGTTGAAACCGGGAGCTCCTACGAGCAGTACTTC.

Worth noting for this clone: Distinct nucleotide sequences in the sample also encode this CDR3. The J gene is TRBJ2-5, the V gene TRBV4-1; D unclear. The CDR3 totals 13 residues. V lost 0 bases, J lost 5 bases, and 7 bases lay in between. The germline gives CDR1 MGHRA, CDR2 YSYEKL. In DNA, the CDR3 is TGCGCCAGCAGCCAAGATCTGGAGGAGACCCAGTACTTC. Protein sequence: CASSQDLEETQYF.

The J gene is TRBJ1-3, the V gene TRBV5-6; no reliable D call. Trimming left V 1 base short and J 0 bases short, with 5 bases between. Germline V gene sequence: CDR1 SGHDT, CDR2 YYEEEE. There are 14 residues in the CDR3. In nucleotides, the CDR3 is TGTGCCAGCAGCTTGCTAACCTCTGGAAACACCATATATTTT. This sequence encodes CASSLLTSGNTIYF.

Comment on this clone: Other DNA sequences in the same sample also yield this CDR3. The V and J genes are TRBV29-1 and TRBJ2-7; D is unresolved. CDR3 size: 13 residues. Between the trimmed V and J ends, which lost 1 base and 0 bases, there was a span of 7 bases. CDR1 and CDR2 (germline): SQVTM, ANQGSEA. This CDR3 reads CSVEAGSSYEQYF. The CDR3 nucleotides read TGCAGCGTTGAAGCCGGAAGCTCCTACGAGCAGTACTTC.

This clone showed up just once. This sequence joins TRBV4-3 and TRBJ2-1, with 10 bases that match TRBD2. V gave up 0 bases and J gave up 0 bases; unmatched junction bases: 14. Germline assignment: CDR1 LGHNA and CDR2 YSLEER. This CDR3 has 21 residues. CDR3 protein: CASSQELAGVYEEDSYNEQFF. CDR3 sequence (DNA): TGCGCCAGCAGCCAAGAGCTAGCGGGAGTTTATGAAGAAGACTCCTACAATGAGCAGTTCTTC.

The chain employs TRBV10-1 and TRBJ2-3, with D perhaps matching TRBD2 (5 bases). CDR3 size: 13 residues. Trimming removed 3 bases from V and 1 base from J, with 5 bases in between. CDR1 and CDR2 from the germline V gene are WNHNN and SYGVQD (reference sequence). The CDR3 coding sequence is TGCGCCAGCAGTGATAGCGGCACAGATACGCAGTATTTT. It codes for CASSDSGTDTQYF.

The gene calls are TRBV7-2 and TRBJ2-7; 8 nucleotides line up with TRBD2. J was trimmed by 3 bases and V by 3 bases; bases with no gene match: 4. The CDR3 length is 14 residues. In germline, CDR1 is SGHTA, CDR2 FQGNSA. The DNA of the CDR3 is TGTGCCAGCAGCTTCGGGACTAGAGGCTACGAGCAGTACTTC. It yields the protein CASSFGTRGYEQYF.

This chain joins TRBV6-5 and TRBJ1-5; D is unclear. CDR1 is MNHEY and CDR2 is SVGAGI in the germline V gene. Deletions cut 0 bases from V and 6 bases from J, with 9 bases between. The CDR3 consists of 14 residues. The CDR3 sequence is CASSYSEGIQPQHF. CDR3 nucleotide sequence: TGTGCCAGCAGTTACTCGGAAGGAATTCAGCCCCAGCATTTT.

The chain couples TRBV9 to TRBJ2-1; 8 bases line up with TRBD2. The germline V gene has CDR1 SGDLS and CDR2 YYNGEE. The CDR3 spans 16 residues. Trimming took 0 bases from V and 5 from J; bases not matched to a gene: 7. CDR3 in amino acids: CASSVAVRGGDNEQFF. As DNA, the CDR3 is TGTGCCAGCAGCGTAGCTGTTCGGGGGGGCGACAATGAGCAGTTCTTC. Full variable domain (remainder filled in from reference TRBV9 and TRBJ2-1): DSGVTQTPKHLITATGQRVTLRCSPRSGDLSVYWYQQSLDQGLQFLIQYYNGEERAKGNILERFSAQQFPDLHSELNLSSLELGDSALYFCASSVAVRGGDNEQFFGPGTRLTVL.